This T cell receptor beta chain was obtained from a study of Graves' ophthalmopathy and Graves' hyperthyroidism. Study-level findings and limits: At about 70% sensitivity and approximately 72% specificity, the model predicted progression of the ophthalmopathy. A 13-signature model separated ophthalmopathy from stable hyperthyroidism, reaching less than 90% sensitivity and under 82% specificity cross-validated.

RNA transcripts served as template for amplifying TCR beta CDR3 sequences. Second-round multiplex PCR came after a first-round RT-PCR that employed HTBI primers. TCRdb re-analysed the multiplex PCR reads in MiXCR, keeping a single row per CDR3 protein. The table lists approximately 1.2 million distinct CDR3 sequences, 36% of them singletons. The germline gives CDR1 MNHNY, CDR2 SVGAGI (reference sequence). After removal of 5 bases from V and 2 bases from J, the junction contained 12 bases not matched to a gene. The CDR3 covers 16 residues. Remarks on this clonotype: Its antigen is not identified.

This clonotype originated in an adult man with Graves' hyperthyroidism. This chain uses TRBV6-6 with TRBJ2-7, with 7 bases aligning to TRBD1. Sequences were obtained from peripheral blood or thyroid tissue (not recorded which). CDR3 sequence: CASSEIAGQGAYEQYF. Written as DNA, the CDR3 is TGTGCCAGCAGTGAGATTGCTGGGCAGGGGGCCTACGAGCAGTACTTC.